One sample yielded the 32 T cell receptor beta chains listed below, sequenced in a study of shared clonotypes between healthy human individuals. TCRdb's copy holds only in-frame clones and misses some; the assay was immunoSEQ multiplex PCR. The sample consists of over a million clones, approximately 98.5% of them appearing once. Input material: naive CD4+ T cells sorted from blood. As to subset: CD45RA+ positively selected. Source of these receptors: a man younger than 45 in good health.

The chain is built from TRBV6-6 and TRBJ2-5; TRBD2 matches 9 bases. Germline V gene data show CDR1 as MNHNY and CDR2 as SVGAGI (reference sequence). The trim removed 9 bases at V and 5 bases at J, leaving 7 bases unmatched. The CDR3 spans 13 residues. The CDR3 here is CASAGGGRETQYF. The DNA for the CDR3 is TGTGCCAGTGCGGGGGGGGGCCGGGAGACCCAGTACTTC.

The rearrangement joins TRBV5-6 to TRBJ2-1; D not resolved. Looked up from germline, CDR1 is SGHDT and CDR2 is YYEEEE. There are 12 residues in the CDR3. V shed 2 bases and J shed 7 bases, with 7 bases lying between them. DNA of the CDR3: TGTGCCAGCAGCTTATCAATGAATGAGCAGTTCTTC. Translated: CASSLSMNEQFF.

This sequence joins TRBV6-6 and TRBJ1-1; D gene uncertain. V was clipped by 8 bases and J by 4 bases, with 5 bases between them. CDR3 length equals 10 residues. Germline CDR1 MNHNY, CDR2 SVGAGI (reference sequence). DNA for the CDR3: TGTGCCAGCGGTCTCACTGAAGCTTTCTTT. As protein: CASGLTEAFF.

The gene calls are TRBV28 and TRBJ1-1; D is perhaps TRBD1 (5 bases). Germline loops: CDR1 MDHEN, CDR2 SYDVKM. This CDR3 contains 13 residues. CDR3 sequence reads: CAHNRDENTEAFF. For the CDR3, the DNA is TGTGCTCACAACCGGGACGAGAACACTGAAGCTTTCTTT.

The chain recombines TRBV5-4 with TRBJ2-7, with D hard to call. Trimming took 0 bases from V and 0 from J, leaving 7 bases between them. The CDR3 has 14 residues. The germline V gene encodes CDR1 SGHNT and CDR2 YYREEE (reference sequence). For the CDR3, the DNA is TGTGCCAGCAGCTTGGTAACAGACTCCTACGAGCAGTACTTC. Protein sequence: CASSLVTDSYEQYF.

V usage is TRBV6-5 and J usage is TRBJ2-7; D tentatively fits TRBD1 or TRBD2 (5 bases each). Germline V lookup: CDR1 MNHEY, CDR2 SVGAGI. The ends were cut back, 6 bases at V and 2 bases at J, with 17 bases in the middle. The CDR3 is 15 amino acids. The DNA of the CDR3 is TGTGCCAGCAGCACAGGAAGGAGCGGAGCCTACGAGCAGTACTTC. Protein product: CASSTGRSGAYEQYF.

The V call is TRBV5-4, the J call TRBJ1-2, with D possibly TRBD1 on 5 matching bases. CDR1 SGHNT and CDR2 YYREEE come from the germline V gene (reference sequence). V lost 4 bases and J lost 1, with 11 bases in between. The CDR3 is made up of 14 amino acids. The CDR3 loop reads CASSQGRNNYGYTF. The DNA of the CDR3 is TGTGCCAGCAGCCAGGGCAGAAATAACTATGGCTACACCTTC.

Written as DNA, the CDR3 is TGTGCCAGCAGCTTAGATTATACAGGGTGGTGGTTCTTC. Translated, it gives CASSLDYTGWWFF. The chain uses TRBV7-2 and TRBJ2-1, with TRBD1 as a possible D gene (6 bases). The CDR3 sequence is 13 residues long. Trimming removed 1 base at V and 15 bases at J, with 16 bases between. Per the germline V gene, CDR1 is SGHTA and CDR2 is FQGNSA.

The chain has TRBV29-1 and TRBJ1-1; D is perhaps TRBD1 (5 bases). The germline V gene encodes CDR1 SQVTM and CDR2 ANQGSEA. V dropped 5 bases and J dropped 1 base, with 17 bases sitting between them. CDR3 length: 15 amino acids. Here the CDR3 reads CSVSDSRDPNTEAFF. CDR3 nucleotide sequence: TGCAGCGTTTCTGACAGTAGGGATCCGAACACTGAAGCTTTCTTT.

The chain is built from TRBV7-8 and TRBJ2-2; 7 nucleotides align to TRBD1. V trimming: 2 bases; J trimming: 2 bases; junction bases outside the gene matches: 5. The germline gives CDR1 SGHVS, CDR2 FQNEAQ. The CDR3 is made up of 16 amino acids. CDR3 sequence: CASSLRDSSNTGELFF. DNA of the CDR3: TGTGCCAGCAGCTTACGGGACAGCTCAAACACCGGGGAGCTGTTTTTT.

This CDR3 is CASSEALQGDTEAFF. The DNA for the CDR3 is TGTGCCAGCAGTGAAGCGCTTCAGGGGGACACTGAAGCTTTCTTT. This sequence joins TRBV2 and TRBJ1-1; TRBD1 matches 7 bases. The CDR3 consists of 15 residues. After removal of 0 bases from V and 3 bases from J, the junction contained 4 bases not matched to a gene. In germline, CDR1 is SNHLY, CDR2 FYNNEI. Looking up the rest from reference TRBV2 and TRBJ1-1 gives the full variable domain: EPEVTQTPSHQVTQMGQEVILRCVPISNHLYFYWYRQILGQKVEFLVSFYNNEISEKSEIFDDQFSVERPDGSNFTLKIRSTKLEDSAMYFCASSEALQGDTEAFFGQGTRLTVV.

The chain carries TRBV27 and TRBJ2-3; D ambiguous. This CDR3 contains 13 residues. V lost 4 bases and J lost 1, with 6 bases in between. The germline gives CDR1 MNHEY, CDR2 SMNVEV (reference sequence). The CDR3, as DNA: TGTGCCAGCAGTTCATCTGGCACAGATACGCAGTATTTT. It codes for CASSSSGTDTQYF.

The CDR3 DNA reads TGTGCCAGCTCCCTCGGACAGGGGGAGATGAACACTGAAGCTTTCTTT. Protein product: CASSLGQGEMNTEAFF. This chain links TRBV18 with TRBJ1-1, with 10 nucleotides matching TRBD1. Looked up from germline, CDR1 is KGHSH and CDR2 is LQKENI. The CDR3 is 16 residues long. The trim removed 6 bases at V and 0 bases at J, leaving 7 bases unmatched.

The chain recombines TRBV29-1 with TRBJ1-1, with D possibly being TRBD1 (6 bases). The V gene's germline CDR1 is SQVTM and CDR2 ANQGSEA. This CDR3 is 13 amino acids long. The V end lost 6 bases, the J end lost 0 bases, and 11 bases lay between the germline ends. CDR3 sequence: CSVIQGMNTEAFF. The CDR3 nucleotides read TGCAGCGTCATACAGGGTATGAACACTGAAGCTTTCTTT.

This chain joins TRBV11-2 and TRBJ2-1; a possible D gene is TRBD1 (5 bases). The CDR3 consists of 15 residues. CDR1 and CDR2 (germline): SGHAT, FQNNGV. With 3 bases removed from V and 5 bases from J, the gap between germline ends came to 14 bases. The CDR3 nucleotides read TGTGCCAGCAGCTTGCAAGGGGTAGAGAACAATGAGCAGTTCTTC. Its translation: CASSLQGVENNEQFF. Together with reference TRBV11-2 and TRBJ2-1, the CDR3 gives the full variable domain: EAGVAQSPRYKIIEKRQSVAFWCNPISGHATLYWYQQILGQGPKLLIQFQNNGVVDDSQLPKDRFSAERLKGVDSTLKIQPAKLEDSAVYLCASSLQGVENNEQFFGPGTRLTVL.

This clone was counted once. The genes are TRBV18 and TRBJ2-3; 7 bases line up with TRBD2. Trimming cost V 6 bases and J 3 bases; bases outside gene matches: 9. In germline, CDR1 is KGHSH, CDR2 LQKENI. This CDR3 comprises 15 residues. CDR3 region: CASSPGLDWTDTQYF. As DNA, the CDR3 is TGTGCCAGCTCCCCCGGACTAGATTGGACAGATACGCAGTATTTT.

J is TRBJ1-2 and V is TRBV9; TRBD1 is a possible D gene (5 bases). From germline, CDR1 is SGDLS and CDR2 YYNGEE. CDR3 length: 15 residues. Trimming pared 3 bases from V and 5 bases from J, leaving 17 bases between. The CDR3 nucleotides read TGTGCCAGCAGCGGAAACCTCAGGGAAAAATATGGCTACACCTTC. Its translation: CASSGNLREKYGYTF.

As concerns this clone: Other DNA sequences within the sample encode an identical CDR3. The chain employs TRBV2 and TRBJ2-5, with 9 bases fitting TRBD1. Trimming took 7 bases from V and 5 from J; bases not matched to a gene: 2. This CDR3 comprises 12 residues. Per the germline V gene, CDR1 is SNHLY and CDR2 is FYNNEI. The CDR3: CASKTGGETQYF. In DNA form, the CDR3 reads TGTGCCAGCAAGACAGGGGGGGAGACCCAGTACTTC.

The chain employs TRBV7-6 and TRBJ2-3; 7 bases map to TRBD2. This CDR3 is built from 16 residues. Germline trimming cut 2 bases from V and 3 bases from J; bases unmatched to any gene: 8. The germline V gene has CDR1 SGHVS and CDR2 FNYEAQ. CDR3 protein: CASSLSLAGATDTQYF. The CDR3 DNA sequence: TGTGCCAGCAGCTTATCGTTGGCGGGAGCTACAGATACGCAGTATTTT.

This clone was recorded only once. The chain joins TRBV18 to TRBJ2-1, with 12 bases identical to TRBD2. The junction had 14 bases not matched to a gene; V was cut back by 2 bases and J by 6 bases. CDR1 and CDR2 from the germline V gene are KGHSH and LQKENI. CDR3 length equals 19 residues. CDR3: CASSPIRLAGGSPVNEQFF. The CDR3 nucleotides are TGTGCCAGCTCACCAATAAGGCTAGCGGGAGGGTCGCCTGTCAATGAGCAGTTCTTC.

On this clone itself: One end of the junction does not line up with germline, which may come from a read error. CDR3 coding DNA: TGCGCCAGCAGCTCCTCCGGGGACATCCAGTACTTC. This gives the protein CASSSSGDIQYF. V gene TRBV5-1 combines with J gene TRBJ2-4; D is possibly TRBD1 (6 bases). From germline, CDR1 is SGHRS and CDR2 YFSETQ. The CDR3 length is 12 residues. Complete variable domain (other parts from reference TRBV5-1 and TRBJ2-4): KAGVTQTPRYLIKTRGQQVTLSCSPISGHRSVSWYQQTPGQGLQFLFEYFSETQRNKGNFPGRFSGRQFSNSRSEMNVSTLELGDSALYLCASSSSGDIQYFGAGTRLSVL.

This chain joins TRBV27 and TRBJ1-5; 8 nucleotides match TRBD1. CDR1 and CDR2 (germline): MNHEY, SMNVEV (reference sequence). The V gene end was trimmed by 3 bases and the J gene end by 4 bases; junction bases not matched to a gene: 5. The CDR3 length is 15 residues. This CDR3 is CASSFWGQDNQPQHF. CDR3 nucleotides: TGTGCCAGCAGTTTCTGGGGACAGGATAATCAGCCCCAGCATTTT.

The chain links TRBV5-4 to TRBJ2-3; D not certain. Per the germline V gene, CDR1 is SGHNT and CDR2 is YYREEE (reference sequence). The CDR3 has 12 residues. V was shortened by 4 bases and J by 3 bases, with 6 bases between the two germline ends. CDR3 loop: CASSQKTDTQYF. The DNA for the CDR3 is TGTGCCAGCAGCCAGAAGACAGATACGCAGTATTTT.

V and J are TRBV5-1 and TRBJ1-2; no firm D call. This CDR3 comprises 14 residues. Germline CDR1 SGHRS, CDR2 YFSETQ. V was shortened by 4 bases and J by 1 base, with 11 bases between the two germline ends. CDR3: CASSQGSLNYGYTF. The CDR3 coding sequence is TGCGCCAGCAGCCAAGGGTCCCTTAACTATGGCTACACCTTC.

The rearrangement uses TRBV27 and TRBJ2-7; 11 bases agree with TRBD2. The V and J ends lost 6 bases and 2 bases, in that order; junction bases with no gene match: 3. CDR1 and CDR2 from the germline V gene are MNHEY and SMNVEV (reference sequence). The CDR3 is 14 amino acids. CDR3 nucleotides: TGTGCCAGCAGACTAGCGGGAGCTCCCTACGAGCAGTACTTC. Its protein is CASRLAGAPYEQYF.

This clone was detected once. The rearrangement links TRBV5-1 to TRBJ2-3; D is possibly TRBD2 (5 bases). V dropped 0 bases and J dropped 2 bases, with 10 bases sitting between them. Germline CDR1 reads SGHRS; CDR2 reads YFSETQ. CDR3 size: 15 residues. The CDR3 region has the DNA TGCGCCAGCAGCTTGGTTAGCGTCTCCACAGATACGCAGTATTTT. Translated: CASSLVSVSTDTQYF.

The chain recombines TRBV9 with TRBJ2-3, with 9 nucleotides matching TRBD2. Trimming took 3 bases from V and 6 from J; bases not matched to a gene: 8. The germline CDR1 and CDR2 sequences are SGDLS and YYNGEE. The CDR3 runs to 15 residues. In DNA, the CDR3 is TGTGCCAGCAGCGCGGCGGGAGGGCCAAGGGATACGCAGTATTTT. It specifies CASSAAGGPRDTQYF.

In DNA, the CDR3 is TGTGCCAGTAGTCGACAGGGGGAGACCTACGAGCAGTACTTC. Translated, it gives CASSRQGETYEQYF. The chain carries TRBV19 and TRBJ2-7, with 9 positions matching TRBD1. Trimming removed 5 bases from V and 2 bases from J; junction bases left unmatched: 4. The CDR3 is 14 amino acids. Looked up from germline, CDR1 is LNHDA and CDR2 is SQIVND (reference sequence).

This clone was found once. This sequence joins TRBV6-1 and TRBJ2-7, with 7 bases that match TRBD1. The CDR3 sequence is 15 residues long. Germline lookup yields CDR1 MNHNS and CDR2 SASEGT. V was pared by 4 bases and J by 0 bases, with 6 bases of the junction left unmatched. Written as DNA, the CDR3 is TGTGCCAGCAGTGGTCGGGACAGAAGCTCCTACGAGCAGTACTTC. This codes for CASSGRDRSSYEQYF.

This clone was seen more than once but under ten times. The chain employs TRBV6-1 and TRBJ1-2, with a weak D call TRBD1 (6 bases). There are 12 residues in the CDR3. Germline V gene sequence: CDR1 MNHNS, CDR2 SASEGT. The germline V and J ends were trimmed by 4 bases and 6 bases, with 9 bases remaining between them. Written as DNA, the CDR3 is TGTGCCAGCAGTGTGAACAGGGATGGCTACACCTTC. It codes for CASSVNRDGYTF.

DNA of the CDR3: TGCGCCAGCAGTGTCTTTTCCAGCCGGAACACCGGGGAGCTGTTTTTT. Residues: CASSVFSSRNTGELFF. V usage is TRBV10-2 and J usage is TRBJ2-2; D gene ambiguous. Germline loops: CDR1 WSHSY, CDR2 SAAADI. The V end was cut by 4 bases, the J end by 1 base, with 13 bases between. This CDR3 is 16 amino acids long.

V usage is TRBV7-7 and J usage is TRBJ1-5; D ambiguous. Germline CDR1 is SSHAT and CDR2 is FNYEAQ (reference sequence). Trimming stripped 0 bases from V and 5 bases from J, with 5 bases between. The CDR3 has 13 amino acids. The CDR3 DNA reads as TGTGCCAGCAGCTTAGCTGCTGATCAGCCCCAGCATTTT. Its translation is CASSLAADQPQHF. Full variable domain (rest looked up from reference TRBV7-7 and TRBJ1-5): GAGVSQSPRYKVTKRGQDVTLRCDPISSHATLYWYQQALGQGPEFLTYFNYEAQPDKSGLPSDRFSAERPEGSISTLTIQRTEQRDSAMYRCASSLAADQPQHFGDGTRLSIL.